The subject of this entry is one T cell receptor (beta chain). This clone's antigen is unknown. No qualities accompany the bases; no much larger clone lies one base away. Naive CD8 T cell libraries were made from 20,000 to 1,000,000 sorted cells using 10%, 30% or 50% of purified RNA. Naive CD8 T cells were FACS-sorted as CD8+CD4-CCR7+CD45RA+ on a BD FACSAria II into RLT Plus buffer. To test detection sensitivity, Jurkat RNA equivalent to ten TCR copies was spiked into samples of about 18,000-1,000,000 naive CD8 T cells. Enrichment of CD8 T cells was performed with RosetteSep CD8+ T Cell Enrichment Cocktail and Ficoll-Paque, after which ACK red cell lysis was carried out. The sample originates from a study of molecular identifiers for immune sequencing clone quantification (dated by TCRdb to about 2018). Notes on the research overall: For a replicate experiment, the RNA from either 20,000 or 100,000 naive CD8 T cells was divided into five aliquots, and four of those aliquots went on to sequencing. This methods study benchmarked molecular-identifier clustering-based TCR repertoire sequencing (MIDCIRS) and TCR RNA copy counting, using CD8 T cells to do so.

Findings and caveats that apply to the study as a whole: Highly expanded clone sizes could be underestimated if identical TCR molecules share a barcode. In CMV-specific effector cells, clones with more than 20 RNA copies accounted for over 97% of molecules, whereas in naive cells such clones accounted for under 1%. A single cell's worth of spiked-in Jurkat TCR RNA was reported detectable even among 900,000 to 1,000,000 naive CD8 T cells. Roughly 3 recovered TCR RNA copies per cell were obtained by modeling, versus roughly 9.1 by digital PCR, implying a capture efficiency of 25% to 30%. The naive libraries included spiked-in Jurkat TCR RNA (roughly 11 copies' worth), and this RNA is not part of the donor repertoire. When barcode sub-clustering was omitted, TCR diversity was inflated by chimeric consensus sequences, with chimeras reaching as high as 47%.

CDR1 MNHEY and CDR2 SMNVEV were looked up in the germline V gene (reference sequence). The CDR3 numbers 13 residues from cysteine through phenylalanine. CDR3 DNA is the only sequence kept; it has 39 bases, read in frame from the first base. V drops 7 bases and J drops 3 bases, leaving 13 bases in between. The library was obtained by PCR. The data were produced on a NextSeq 500. Bulk TCR libraries were prepared as previously described, using TCR primers listed in Table S5. The Qiagen AllPrep DNA/RNA kit was used to purify total RNA. Before analysis, reads from multiple sequencing runs of one library were combined. In the original analysis: Reads were retained only if an exact TCR constant sequence was present, and the retained reads were trimmed to 150 nt and grouped according to their 12-nt molecular barcodes. Reads in each barcode group were sub-clustered using a 15% Levenshtein threshold, and a quality-weighted consensus sequence was built for each RNA molecule. Non-functional sequences were filtered out, along with any lower-count sequence sitting one edit away from another sequence. Based on a fit of two negative binomial distributions, barcode sub-clusters having less than 20% of the maximum read count were discarded. In TCRdb, the public reads were trimmed at Q25 with fastp and aligned with MiXCR, with productive beta chains retained. Rows merge per CDR3 protein into single entries with the most common DNA and genes. These V and J calls are TCRdb output, not the study's own analysis. The table for this sample lists about 330,000 distinct CDR3 sequences; roughly 24% of them were counted only once. Together, the top ten hold around 0.74% of the sample.

Sequenced input: naive CD8+ T cells from blood, with Jurkat cell RNA spiked in. Read against the paper, the sample's cell subset or site label means: FACS-sorted CD8+CD4-CCR7+CD45RA+ naive T cells. The TCR was taken from a human donor in good health. Some libraries in this study had Jurkat cell RNA spiked in. The rearrangement joined TRBV27 to TRBJ2-7; the D gene cannot be named for sure. The CDR3 region: CASTWSMGYEQYF. The DNA sequence is as follows: TGTGCCAGCACCTGGAGTATGGGCTACGAGCAGTACTTC.